This T cell receptor beta chain stems from a study of tumor-infiltrating lymphocytes in primary liver carcinoma. Co-extracted RNA and DNA came from about 19-30 mg of unsorted bulk tissue. Chronic HBV infection, which was untreated, was present in the patients. Sampling was performed at five separate regions of each tumor. A primer in the constant region served to generate TCR beta cDNA from 500 to 600 ng of total RNA. Sequencing libraries for TCR beta derived from three nested multiplex PCR rounds that used slightly modified ARM-PCR. Researchers ran the first two PCR rounds for ten to eleven cycles each with TRBV1-TRBV30 forward primers and a C-beta reverse primer. MiXCR, applied by TCRdb to the multiplex PCR reads, yields one record per CDR3 protein. Of around 47,000 distinct CDR3 sequences in the sample, about three quarters were seen once. Germline V lookup: CDR1 MNHNS, CDR2 SASEGT. CDR3 length: 15 residues.

About this clonotype: In this CDR3 the conserved last residue, phenylalanine or tryptophan, is missing, so a read error is likely.

The chain is built from TRBV6-1 and TRBJ1-5; a weak D match, TRBD2 (5 bases). The assigned J gene may be wrong: the sequence end matches TRBJ2-3 better. The receptor was isolated from a man aged 40-50 years with primary liver carcinoma and hepatitis B virus infection. Sequencing was carried out using liver tumor tissue from sampling region 2. The subset was: tumor region T2, inferior pole. Here the CDR3 reads CASSRTGEGNQPQYI. DNA for the CDR3: TGTGCCAGCAGTCGGACGGGCGAGGGCAATCAGCCCCAGTATATT.